This T cell receptor (beta chain) comes out of a study of blood T cell repertoires in COVID-19. Generated by immunoSEQ multiplex PCR, the TCRdb table keeps only in-frame clones and is missing some. Of some 330,000 clones listed, approximately 88% were seen once; the top ten hold less than 6.5%. The specimen sequenced was PBMCs or T cells enriched from blood (not recorded which). This receptor was taken from a man younger than 40 who had recovered from COVID-19.

The CDR3 DNA sequence: TGTGCCAGCAGTGACACGAACAGACCTGAAGCTTTCTTT. Its translation is CASSDTNRPEAFF. The chain carries TRBV25-1 and TRBJ1-1; D gene unclear. Per germline, CDR1 MGHDK and CDR2 SYGVNS. V was clipped by 3 bases and J by 6 bases, with 11 bases between them. CDR3 size: 13 residues.